The rows below give T cell receptor beta chains drawn from one sample of a study of blood T cell repertoires in COVID-19. Measured with immunoSEQ multiplex PCR; TCRdb has only the in-frame clones, and not every one. This sample has over 55,000 clones, with around 85% found just once. Sequenced: peripheral blood. These TCRs come from a woman over 75 with acute or convalescent COVID-19. The CDR3 runs from the conserved cysteine through the conserved F or W. A D gene is named only where the DNA matches it firmly. The size entry is marked missing in some rows and otherwise reads once, few, many or a size class.

j_call | clone_size | v_call | d_call | cdr3_aa | cdr3_nt
TRBJ1-3 | - | TRBV11-3 | - | CASSPTAGNTIYF | TGTGCCAGCAGCCCGACAGCTGGAAACACCATATATTTT
TRBJ2-7 | - | TRBV19 | TRBD2 | CASSKGLAREQYF | TGTGCCAGTAGTAAGGGACTAGCCCGCGAGCAGTACTTC
TRBJ2-1 | - | TRBV7-9 | TRBD2 | CASSPGTSGGADNEQFF | TGTGCCAGCAGTCCCGGGACTAGCGGGGGGGCAGACAATGAGCAGTTCTTC
TRBJ1-2 | - | TRBV5-6 | - | CASSRRYYGYTF | TGTGCCAGCAGCAGGAGGTACTATGGCTACACCTTC
TRBJ2-3 | few | TRBV24-1 | TRBD2 | CATSGRTSGDGTDTQYF | TGTGCCACCAGTGGCCGGACTAGCGGAGACGGGACAGATACGCAGTATTTT
TRBJ1-1 | once | TRBV5-5 | TRBD1 | CASSFEGTGVNTEAFF | TGTGCCAGCAGCTTTGAAGGGACAGGGGTGAACACTGAAGCTTTCTTT
TRBJ1-6 | - | TRBV27 | - | CASSSQGKGSPLHF | TGTGCCAGCAGTTCTCAGGGAAAGGGTTCACCCCTCCACTTT
TRBJ2-2 | - | TRBV7-3 | - | CASSFAASTGELFF | TGTGCCAGCAGCTTCGCAGCGAGCACCGGGGAGCTGTTTTTT
TRBJ1-1 | - | TRBV19 | - | CASSGTGANTEAFF | TGTGCCAGTAGTGGAACAGGCGCGAACACTGAAGCTTTCTTT
TRBJ1-6 | - | TRBV5-1 | - | CASSLSGLEPLTLHF | TGCGCCAGCAGCTTGAGTGGACTCGAGCCCCTCACCCTCCACTTT
TRBJ1-1 | - | TRBV6-9 | TRBD1 | CASSYLRQGLGTEAFF | TGTGCCAGCAGTTATCTCCGACAGGGTCTCGGTACTGAAGCTTTCTTT
TRBJ1-1 | - | TRBV4-2 | - | CASSPLLTTEAFF | TGTGCCAGCAGCCCCCTTTTGACAACTGAAGCTTTCTTT
TRBJ1-5 | - | TRBV14 | - | CASRRARTIQPQHF | TGTGCCAGTAGGAGGGCGCGAACTATTCAGCCCCAGCATTTT
TRBJ1-6 | - | TRBV19 | TRBD1 | CASSTGQVVSPLHF | TGTGCCAGTAGCACCGGACAGGTAGTTTCACCCCTCCACTTT
TRBJ2-5 | - | TRBV7-2 | TRBD2 | CASSLLIAGGGETQYF | TGTGCCAGCAGCTTGCTAATAGCGGGGGGCGGGGAGACCCAGTACTTC
TRBJ1-1 | - | TRBV12-3/TRBV12-4 | TRBD1 | CASSLTGAAEAFF | TGTGCCAGCAGCCTAACAGGGGCGGCTGAAGCTTTCTTT
TRBJ1-4 | - | TRBV15 | TRBD1 | CATSTDRGGREKLFF | TGTGCCACCAGCACAGACAGGGGCGGGAGGGAAAAACTGTTTTTT
TRBJ1-5 | - | TRBV28 | - | CASSRGAGQPQHF | TGTGCCAGCAGCCGGGGGGCTGGGCAGCCCCAGCATTTT
TRBJ2-1 | once | TRBV3-1/TRBV3-2 | - | CASSPHSGGDFNEQFF | TGTGCCAGCAGCCCTCACTCGGGCGGGGACTTCAATGAGCAGTTCTTC
TRBJ2-7 | - | TRBV5-1 | - | CASSLLGHTYEQYF | TGCGCCAGCAGCTTGTTAGGACATACCTACGAGCAGTACTTC
TRBJ1-5 | - | TRBV6-5 | - | CASTHSGEQPQHF | TGTGCCAGCACCCACTCGGGGGAACAGCCCCAGCATTTT
TRBJ1-6 | - | TRBV2 | - | CASSVTGGNSPLHF | TGTGCCAGCAGTGTAACGGGGGGAAATTCACCCCTCCACTTT
TRBJ2-3 | - | TRBV18 | - | CASSLSTDTQYF | TGTGCCAGCTCACTAAGCACAGATACGCAGTATTTT
TRBJ2-7 | - | TRBV5-4 | - | CASSFTGTTYEQYF | TGTGCCAGCAGCTTTACAGGAACAACCTACGAGCAGTACTTC
TRBJ1-2 | once | TRBV7-2 | - | CASSIDIRSRGYTF | TGTGCCAGCAGCATCGACATCCGCAGTCGGGGCTACACCTTC
TRBJ2-3 | - | TRBV5-1 | - | CASSPGHPIGADTQYF | TGCGCCAGCAGCCCGGGACACCCTATTGGGGCAGATACGCAGTATTTT
TRBJ1-4 | few | TRBV27 | - | CASSEEGGEELFF | TGTGCCAGCAGTGAGGAGGGGGGGGAGGAACTGTTTTTT
TRBJ2-3 | - | TRBV6-2/TRBV6-3 | - | CASGPRTVTDTQYF | TGTGCCAGCGGCCCCCGGACAGTAACAGATACGCAGTATTTT
TRBJ2-6 | few | TRBV18 | TRBD1 | CASSPPGTGSSGANVLTF | TGTGCCAGCTCACCACCCGGGACAGGGAGCTCTGGGGCCAACGTCCTGACTTTC
TRBJ2-7 | - | TRBV5-1 | TRBD1 | CASSAGTGTSEQYF | TGCGCCAGCAGCGCCGGGACAGGGACGTCCGAGCAGTACTTC
TRBJ1-4 | - | TRBV28 | TRBD1 | CASSLPGQGNEKLFF | TGTGCCAGCAGTTTGCCGGGACAGGGGAATGAAAAACTGTTTTTT